Each of the 2 T cell receptor delta chains below was sequenced from the same sample in a study of γδ T cells in repeated Plasmodium falciparum infection. Vgamma9/Vdelta2+ and Vdelta2-negative gammadelta T cells were flow-sorted from PBMC for bulk sequencing. TCRdb ran CATT on the multiplex PCR reads. The sample has some 100,000 delta-chain clones; over 1.1% are singletons. The sample comprised gamma-delta T cells from blood. The receptors were sampled from a pool of human donors (malaria-infected and uninfected, not separated).

This clone has more than one count but fewer than ten. A far more abundant clone sits one base away, making this likely a read error. Distinct nucleotide sequences in the sample also encode this CDR3. This chain links TRDV1 with TRDJ1; TRDD3 agrees at 8 bases. Because TCRdb records no J gene, it was assigned here through a match of the DNA to germline. The CDR3 consists of 16 residues. V lost 0 bases to trimming and J lost 8 bases; unmatched junction nucleotides: 11. CDR1 and CDR2 from the germline V gene are TSWWSYY and QGS. CDR3 region: CALGELRTWGSTKLIF. The CDR3 region has the DNA TGTGCTCTTGGGGAACTTCGGACCTGGGGGAGTACGAAACTCATCTTT.

This clone was picked up a small number of times. The protein TCRdb gives is from a much larger clone and does not agree with this DNA's translation at residue 13, likely a read error; the protein shown here comes from the DNA. V gene TRDV3 combines with J gene TRDJ1; TRDD3 matches at 8 bases. The germline V gene has CDR1 TVYSNPD and CDR2 GDNSRS (reference sequence). The CDR3 totals 14 residues. CDR3 nucleotide sequence: TGTGCCTTTGGTCCGGGGGATAAAACCGATAAACTCACCTTT. It translates to CAFGPGDKTDKLTF.